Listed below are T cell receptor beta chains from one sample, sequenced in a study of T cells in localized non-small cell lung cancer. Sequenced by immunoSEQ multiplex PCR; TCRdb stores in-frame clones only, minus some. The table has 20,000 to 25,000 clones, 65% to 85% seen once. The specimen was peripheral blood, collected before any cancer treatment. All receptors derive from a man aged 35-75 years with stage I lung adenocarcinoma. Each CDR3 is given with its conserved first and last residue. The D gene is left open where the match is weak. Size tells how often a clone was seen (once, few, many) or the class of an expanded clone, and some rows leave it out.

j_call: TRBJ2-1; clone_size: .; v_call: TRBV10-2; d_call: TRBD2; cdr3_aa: CASSVLAGAHNEQFF; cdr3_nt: TGCGCCAGCAGTGTACTAGCGGGAGCCCACAATGAGCAGTTCTTC
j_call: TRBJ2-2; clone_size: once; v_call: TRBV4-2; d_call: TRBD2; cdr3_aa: CASSPLAGIQSGELFF; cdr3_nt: TGTGCCAGCAGCCCGCTAGCGGGGATACAGTCCGGGGAGCTGTTTTTT
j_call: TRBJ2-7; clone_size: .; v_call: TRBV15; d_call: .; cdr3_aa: CATSRSSVEQYF; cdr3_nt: TGTGCCACCAGCAGGTCCTCCGTGGAGCAGTACTTC
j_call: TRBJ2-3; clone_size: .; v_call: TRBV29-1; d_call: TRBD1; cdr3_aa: CSVEATGASTDTQYF; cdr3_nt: TGCAGCGTTGAAGCAACAGGGGCTAGCACAGATACGCAGTATTTT
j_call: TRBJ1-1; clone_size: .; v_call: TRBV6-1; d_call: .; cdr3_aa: CASSPGTDDTEAFF; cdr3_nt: TGTGCCAGCAGCCCCGGGACGGACGACACTGAAGCTTTCTTT
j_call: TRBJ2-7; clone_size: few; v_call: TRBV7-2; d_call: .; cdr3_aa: CASSPKGGSRSYEQYF; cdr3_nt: TGTGCCAGCAGCCCCAAAGGGGGGTCGAGAAGTTACGAGCAGTACTTC
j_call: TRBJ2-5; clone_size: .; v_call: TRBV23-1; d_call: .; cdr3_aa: CASTLGQTQETQYF; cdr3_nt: TGCGCCAGCACCTTAGGGCAGACCCAAGAGACCCAGTACTTC
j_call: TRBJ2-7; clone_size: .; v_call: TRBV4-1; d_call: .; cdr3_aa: CASSQVGAYSYEQYF; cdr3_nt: TGCGCCAGCAGCCAAGTTGGCGCATACTCCTACGAGCAGTACTTC
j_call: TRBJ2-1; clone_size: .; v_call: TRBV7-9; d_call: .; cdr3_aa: CASSPSSYNEQFF; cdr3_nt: TGTGCCAGCAGCCCGAGCTCCTACAATGAGCAGTTCTTC
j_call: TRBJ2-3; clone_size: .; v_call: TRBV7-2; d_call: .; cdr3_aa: CASSFRGGLGNTQYF; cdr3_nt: TGTGCCAGCAGCTTTAGGGGGGGTTTGGGGAATACGCAGTATTTT
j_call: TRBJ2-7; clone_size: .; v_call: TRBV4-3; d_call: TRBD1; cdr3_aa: CASSHRQGAYEQYF; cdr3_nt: TGCGCCAGCAGCCACCGACAGGGGGCCTACGAGCAGTACTTC
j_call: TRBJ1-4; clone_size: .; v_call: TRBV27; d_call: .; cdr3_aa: CASSLWGPNEKLFF; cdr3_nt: TGTGCCAGCAGTTTGTGGGGACCTAATGAAAAACTGTTTTTT
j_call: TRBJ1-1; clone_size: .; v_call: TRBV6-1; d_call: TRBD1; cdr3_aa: CASSRDREYTEAFF; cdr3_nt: TGTGCCAGCAGCCGGGACAGGGAGTACACTGAAGCTTTCTTT
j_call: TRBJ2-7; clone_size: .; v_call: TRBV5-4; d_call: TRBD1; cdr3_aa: CASSSRQTGVHEQYF; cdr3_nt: TGTGCCAGCAGCTCGAGGCAGACAGGGGTCCACGAGCAGTACTTC
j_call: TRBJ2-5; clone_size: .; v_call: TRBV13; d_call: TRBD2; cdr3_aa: CASSSSGGGETQYF; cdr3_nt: TGTGCCAGCAGCTCCTCCGGCGGGGGAGAGACCCAGTACTTC
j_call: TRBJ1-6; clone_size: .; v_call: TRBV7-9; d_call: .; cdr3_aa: CASSPPGPRTSPLHF; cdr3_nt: TGTGCCAGCAGCCCCCCGGGGCCTCGGACTTCACCCCTCCACTTT
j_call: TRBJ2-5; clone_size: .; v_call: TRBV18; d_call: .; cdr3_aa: CASSPWASAQETQYF; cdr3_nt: TGTGCCAGCTCACCATGGGCTAGCGCCCAAGAGACCCAGTACTTC
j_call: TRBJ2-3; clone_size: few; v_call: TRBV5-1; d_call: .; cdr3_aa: CASSLIQGGDTQYF; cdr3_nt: TGCGCCAGCAGCTTGATTCAGGGAGGAGATACGCAGTATTTT
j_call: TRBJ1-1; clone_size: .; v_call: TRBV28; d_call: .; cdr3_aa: CASSSLTENTEAFF; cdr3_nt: TGTGCCAGCAGTTCCCTGACAGAGAACACTGAAGCTTTCTTT
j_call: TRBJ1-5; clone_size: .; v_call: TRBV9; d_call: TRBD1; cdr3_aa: CASSARLWGYRGNSNQPQHF; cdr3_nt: TGTGCCAGCAGCGCACGCCTATGGGGCTACAGGGGCAATAGCAATCAGCCCCAGCATTTT
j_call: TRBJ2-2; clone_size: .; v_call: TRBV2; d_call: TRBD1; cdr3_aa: CASRQGPGELFF; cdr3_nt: TGTGCCAGTCGACAGGGGCCCGGGGAGCTGTTTTTT
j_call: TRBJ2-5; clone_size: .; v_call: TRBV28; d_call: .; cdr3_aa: CASSLYYTSPKETQYF; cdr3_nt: TGTGCCAGCAGTTTATATTATACGTCCCCTAAAGAGACCCAGTACTTC
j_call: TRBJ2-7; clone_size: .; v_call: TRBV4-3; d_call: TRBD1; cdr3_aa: CASSPGQSTYEQYF; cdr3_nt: TGCGCCAGCAGCCCGGGACAGTCTACCTACGAGCAGTACTTC
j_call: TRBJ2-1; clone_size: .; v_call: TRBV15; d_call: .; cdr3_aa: CATSRGELGEQFF; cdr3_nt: TGTGCCACCAGCAGAGGTGAGCTGGGTGAGCAGTTCTTC
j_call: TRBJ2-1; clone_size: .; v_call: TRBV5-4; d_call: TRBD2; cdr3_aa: CASSLIAGGTNEQFF; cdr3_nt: TGTGCCAGCAGCTTGATAGCGGGAGGGACAAATGAGCAGTTCTTC
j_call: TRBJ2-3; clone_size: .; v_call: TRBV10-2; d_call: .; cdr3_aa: CASHGGNTGTDTQYF; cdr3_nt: TGCGCCAGCCATGGCGGAAACACGGGGACAGATACGCAGTATTTT
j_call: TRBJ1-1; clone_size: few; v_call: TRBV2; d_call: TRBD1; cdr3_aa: CASIRQGYGDTEAFF; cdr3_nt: TGTGCCAGCATTCGACAGGGGTACGGAGACACTGAAGCTTTCTTT
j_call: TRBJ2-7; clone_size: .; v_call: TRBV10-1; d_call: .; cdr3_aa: CASSGQGRYEQYF; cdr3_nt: TGCGCCAGCAGTGGGCAGGGTCGGTACGAGCAGTACTTC
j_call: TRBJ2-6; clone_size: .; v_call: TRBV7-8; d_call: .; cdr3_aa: CASSLAGRDADSGANVLTF; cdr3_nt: TGTGCCAGCAGCTTAGCGGGCCGGGACGCGGACTCTGGGGCCAACGTCCTGACTTTC
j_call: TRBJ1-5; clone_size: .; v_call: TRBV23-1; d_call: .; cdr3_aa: CASRAEPSLSHQPQHF; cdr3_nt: TGCGCCAGCAGGGCAGAGCCCTCCCTTAGCCATCAGCCCCAGCATTTT